What follows is one T cell receptor beta chain and its context. The target antigen is unknown. The sample comes from a study of post-analysis software for immune sequencing data. Study information: The courses of disease that were included comprised relapsing-remitting, secondary progressive and progressive-relapsing multiple sclerosis. Findings and limits, study-wide: Batch-mates among the samples co-clustered strongly by F measure. Comparison with controls showed significantly lower normalized Chao1 diversity in multiple sclerosis patients.

The TCR beta cDNA libraries contained unique molecular identifiers. Hundreds of thousands of cDNA molecules came from around 1 to 10 million T cells. TCRdb re-analysed the PCR reads in MiXCR, keeping a single row per CDR3 protein. Seen here are about 500,000 distinct CDR3 sequences, roughly 45% observed once, and the top ten hold over 10%. This TCR came from a girl between 5 and 17 years old with multiple sclerosis. Input material: blood.

The chain's CDR3 is CASSPQPGLAEEQYF. CDR3 nucleotides: TGCGCCAGCAGCCCCCAACCGGGACTAGCGGAAGAGCAGTACTTC. The chain employs TRBV5-1 and TRBJ2-7, with 11 bases that match TRBD2. This CDR3 comprises 15 residues. V was clipped by 4 bases and J by 7 bases; unmatched bases: 10. Germline lookup yields CDR1 SGHRS and CDR2 YFSETQ.